This T cell receptor beta chain was retrieved from a study of T cells in Graves' hyperthyroidism and ophthalmopathy. RNA transcripts yielded amplified TCR beta CDR3 regions. Using the HTBI primer set, a first-round RT-PCR was run on the TCR CDR3. Each CDR3 protein is one row after TCRdb ran MiXCR on the multiplex PCR reads. The sample lists approximately 640,000 distinct CDR3 sequences, 45% seen once, with less than 8.5% in the top ten. On this clonotype: Its antigen is still unknown.

Exclusion criteria comprised uncontrolled infection, other autoimmune disease, pregnancy or lactation. The CDR3 runs 14 residues. The ends were cut back, 5 bases at V and 3 bases at J, with 11 bases in the middle. The germline V gene encodes CDR1 SNHLY and CDR2 FYNNEI. General study results and limits: Ophthalmopathy cases were set apart from stable hyperthyroidism by a 13 V-J model. Prediction of ophthalmopathy progression came a median roughly 7.1 months pre-onset. Clonotypes that were expanded in thyroid above 0.001 mostly appeared in blood too.

The V and J genes are TRBV2 and TRBJ1-5; the D gene is possibly TRBD1 (6 bases). Sequencing used peripheral blood or thyroid tissue (not recorded which). The receptor comes from an adult man with Graves' disease, either hyperthyroidism or ophthalmopathy (not recorded which). CDR3 DNA: TGTGCCAGCAGTCAGGGGAGGATCAATCAGCCCCAGCATTTT. As protein: CASSQGRINQPQHF.